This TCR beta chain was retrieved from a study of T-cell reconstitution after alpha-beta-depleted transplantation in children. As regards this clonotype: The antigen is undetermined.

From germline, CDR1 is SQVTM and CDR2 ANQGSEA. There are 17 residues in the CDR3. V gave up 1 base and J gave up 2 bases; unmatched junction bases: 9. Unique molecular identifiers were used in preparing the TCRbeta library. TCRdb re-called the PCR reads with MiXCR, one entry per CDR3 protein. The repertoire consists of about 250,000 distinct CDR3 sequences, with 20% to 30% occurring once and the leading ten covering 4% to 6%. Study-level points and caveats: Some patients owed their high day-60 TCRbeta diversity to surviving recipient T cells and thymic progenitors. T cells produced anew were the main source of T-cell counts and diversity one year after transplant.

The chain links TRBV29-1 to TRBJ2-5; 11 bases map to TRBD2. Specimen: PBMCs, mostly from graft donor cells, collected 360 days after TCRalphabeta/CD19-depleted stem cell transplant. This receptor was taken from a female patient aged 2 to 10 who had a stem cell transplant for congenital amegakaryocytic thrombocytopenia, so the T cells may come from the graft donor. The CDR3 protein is CSVEGALAGGGQETQYF. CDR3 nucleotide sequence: TGCAGCGTTGAAGGGGCGCTAGCGGGAGGAGGACAAGAGACCCAGTACTTC.